The 6 T cell receptor beta chains reported below all come from one sample, sequenced in a study of T cells after yellow fever vaccination. TCRdb redid the calling of the 5' RACE reads with MiXCR, one entry per CDR3 protein. The sample has tens of thousands of distinct CDR3 sequences, 6.3% seen once. Here the sequenced sample was PBMCs, either bulk or a sorted T-cell subset (CD4+, CD8+, memory, or dextramer-sorted; not recorded which), taken on the day of the yellow fever booster vaccination. The receptors were gathered from a man between 25 and 39 years old who received the YFV17D yellow fever vaccine.

This clonotype was detected many times. The chain recombines TRBV11-2 with TRBJ2-2, with D unclear. The CDR3 is 13 residues long. Germline CDR1 SGHAT, CDR2 FQNNGV. The V gene lost 6 bases and the J gene lost 3 bases, with 8 bases spanning the gap. CDR3 in DNA: TGTGCCAGCAGTCTGGTGGACACCGGGGAGCTGTTTTTT. Translation gives CASSLVDTGELFF.

This clonotype was seen at least ten times. One junction end disagrees with the germline gene, perhaps due to a read error. The V call is TRBV7-7, the J call TRBJ2-2, with TRBD2 matching 7 bases. This CDR3 region has 14 residues. Germline V lookup: CDR1 SSHAT, CDR2 FNYEAQ (reference sequence). As DNA, the CDR3 is TGTGCTAGCAGCTTGGAGGGAGGGACCGGGGAGCTGTTTTTT. This codes for CASSLEGGTGELFF.

In this sample, this clonotype turned up many times. The chain joins TRBV5-1 to TRBJ1-3; weak D call: TRBD1 (6 bases). Germline loops: CDR1 SGHRS, CDR2 YFSETQ. CDR3 length: 19 residues. The V and J ends lost 1 base and 0 bases respectively, with 20 bases between them. CDR3 amino acids: CASSLYYSSPQGSGNTIYF. The CDR3 DNA reads as TGCGCCAGCAGCTTGTACTACAGCAGTCCACAGGGCTCTGGAAACACCATATATTTT.

This clonotype was seen at least ten times. V and J are TRBV3-1 and TRBJ2-1; the D gene is possibly TRBD1 (6 bases). The CDR3 totals 14 residues. Germline-derived CDR1 and CDR2 are LGHDT and YNNKEL (reference sequence). The V end lost 3 bases, the J end lost 3 bases, and 9 bases lay between the germline ends. CDR3 coding DNA: TGTGCCAGCAGCCAGGGGGCGGTCTACAATGAGCAGTTCTTC. Protein product: CASSQGAVYNEQFF.

This clonotype was detected ten times or more. V is TRBV20-1 and J is TRBJ2-3; 8 bases are a match to TRBD2. The CDR3 totals 14 residues. Germline values: CDR1 DFQATT, CDR2 SNEGSKA (reference sequence). V trimming: 3 bases; J trimming: 0 bases; junction bases outside the gene matches: 2. For the CDR3, the DNA is TGCAGTGCTAGGTTAGCGGGAAGCACAGATACGCAGTATTTT. Its protein is CSARLAGSTDTQYF.

The rearrangement joins TRBV19 to TRBJ2-1, with D possibly matching TRBD2 (6 bases). Germline CDR1 and CDR2: LNHDA and SQIVND (reference sequence). The CDR3 extends over 15 amino acids. V lost 7 bases and J lost 2, with 15 bases in between. The CDR3: CASTHGSIAYNEQFF. DNA of the CDR3: TGTGCCAGTACCCACGGGAGCATCGCCTACAATGAGCAGTTCTTC.